The 32 T cell receptor beta chains reported below all come from one sample, sequenced in a study of blood T cell repertoires in COVID-19. Sequenced by immunoSEQ multiplex PCR; TCRdb stores in-frame clones only, minus some. Of hundreds of thousands of clones detected, 88% appear once; the ten largest clones hold 0.7%. Sequencing was performed on peripheral blood. These receptors all stem from a human donor in a cohort sampled during active COVID-19.

The rearrangement links TRBV5-1 to TRBJ2-2; D gene unclear. This CDR3 is built from 13 residues. Deletions cut 0 bases from V and 8 bases from J, with 8 bases between. Germline V gene lookup returns CDR1 SGHRS and CDR2 YFSETQ. The CDR3 nucleotides read TGCGCCAGCAGCTTGGGGGCCAGGGGGGAGCTGTTTTTT. The encoded protein is CASSLGARGELFF.

The chain uses TRBV5-4 and TRBJ2-2, with a weak D call TRBD1 (5 bases). V lost 0 bases and J lost 6, with 9 bases in between. The CDR3 sequence is 14 residues long. From germline, CDR1 is SGHNT and CDR2 YYREEE (reference sequence). CDR3 DNA sequence: TGTGCCAGCAGCTTGGCAGGGTGGGCCGGGGAGCTGTTTTTT. Amino acid sequence: CASSLAGWAGELFF.

The CDR3 DNA is TGTGCCGCCACTCCGGGACACGGTCAGCCCCAGCATTTT. Translating it yields CAATPGHGQPQHF. The chain links TRBV24-1 to TRBJ1-5, with D perhaps TRBD1 (6 bases). The CDR3 has 13 residues. Between the trimmed V and J ends, which lost 12 bases and 6 bases, there was a span of 17 bases. The germline V gene has CDR1 KGHDR and CDR2 SFDVKD.

The rearrangement uses TRBV7-2 and TRBJ2-7; D possibly corresponds to TRBD1 (6 bases). The V end was cut by 1 base, the J end by 3 bases, with 10 bases between. This CDR3 region has 14 residues. CDR1 is SGHTA, CDR2 FQGNSA, per germline. The CDR3 nucleotides read TGTGCCAGCAGCTTAGGGTACAGGGTCTACGAGCAGTACTTC. Protein product: CASSLGYRVYEQYF.

The table lists this clone with a count of one. CDR3 sequence (DNA): TGTGCCAGCAGCTTGGCCCAAGTCTACGAGCAGTACTTC. It yields the protein CASSLAQVYEQYF. The rearrangement uses TRBV7-9 and TRBJ2-7; D ambiguous. From germline, CDR1 is SEHNR and CDR2 FQNEAQ (reference sequence). Trimming left V 3 bases short and J 3 bases short, with 9 bases between. CDR3 length: 13 residues.

The J gene is TRBJ1-5, the V gene TRBV19, with 8 bases matching TRBD1. CDR1 and CDR2 from the germline V gene are LNHDA and SQIVND (reference sequence). CDR3 length equals 16 residues. V trimming: 5 bases; J trimming: 2 bases; junction bases outside the gene matches: 8. This CDR3 reads CASSGGQGAGNQPQHF. CDR3 nucleotide sequence: TGTGCCAGTAGTGGCGGTCAGGGGGCTGGCAATCAGCCCCAGCATTTT. The full variable domain, in which reference TRBV19 and TRBJ1-5 provide the parts outside the CDR3, is DGGITQSPKYLFRKEGQNVTLSCEQNLNHDAMYWYRQDPGQGLRLIYYSQIVNDFQKGDIAEGYSVSREKKESFPLTVTSAQKNPTAFYLCASSGGQGAGNQPQHFGDGTRLSIL.

The chain has TRBV7-8 and TRBJ1-2; D is possibly TRBD1 (5 bases). Trimming removed 6 bases at V and 4 bases at J, with 12 bases between. The CDR3 totals 13 residues. Germline V gene data show CDR1 as SGHVS and CDR2 as FQNEAQ. Here the CDR3 reads CASRRDGGYGYTF. CDR3 sequence (DNA): TGTGCCAGCAGACGAGACGGGGGCTATGGCTACACCTTC.

This sequence joins TRBV6-5 and TRBJ1-2; D is ambiguous. This CDR3 spans 11 amino acids. With 4 bases removed from V and 3 bases from J, the gap between germline ends came to 3 bases. The germline gives CDR1 MNHEY, CDR2 SVGAGI. The CDR3 loop is CASSSDYGYTF. In DNA, the CDR3 is TGTGCCAGCAGTTCTGACTATGGCTACACCTTC.

The rearrangement joins TRBV6-5 to TRBJ1-3; a possible D gene is TRBD1 (5 bases). The CDR3 sequence is 12 residues long. V was cut by 7 bases and J by 7 bases, with 11 bases left in between. Germline assignment: CDR1 MNHEY and CDR2 SVGAGI. The CDR3 is CASKTGGNTIYF. The CDR3 DNA reads as TGTGCCAGCAAAACGGGGGGGAACACCATATATTTT.

This clone has only a few counts. J is TRBJ2-2 and V is TRBV9; D may be TRBD1 (6 bases). There are 15 residues in the CDR3. The ends were cut back, 3 bases at V and 2 bases at J, with 11 bases in the middle. CDR1 and CDR2 (germline): SGDLS, YYNGEE. CDR3 loop: CASSARQANTGELFF. The CDR3 DNA sequence: TGTGCCAGCAGCGCCCGACAGGCCAACACCGGGGAGCTGTTTTTT.

This sequence joins TRBV11-2 and TRBJ1-2, with 9 bases lining up with TRBD1. V was pared by 4 bases and J by 1 base, with 4 bases of the junction left unmatched. Per the germline V gene, CDR1 is SGHAT and CDR2 is FQNNGV. The CDR3 consists of 15 residues. The CDR3 reads CASSWGTGINYGYTF. The CDR3 region has the DNA TGTGCCAGCAGCTGGGGGACAGGGATTAACTATGGCTACACCTTC.

The V call is TRBV9, the J call TRBJ1-1; weak D call: TRBD1 (6 bases). Per the germline V gene, CDR1 is SGDLS and CDR2 is YYNGEE. With 4 bases removed from V and 4 bases from J, the gap between germline ends came to 14 bases. This CDR3 spans 14 amino acids. CDR3 coding DNA: TGTGCCAGCAGCCCAACAGGGTCGGCCACTGAAGCTTTCTTT. This gives the protein CASSPTGSATEAFF.

The CDR3 sequence is CASSLTSIRTEAFF. The CDR3 coding sequence is TGTGCCAGCAGCTTAACGAGCATCCGCACTGAAGCTTTCTTT. This chain connects TRBV7-9 to TRBJ1-1; D gene ambiguous. The germline V gene encodes CDR1 SEHNR and CDR2 FQNEAQ (reference sequence). This CDR3 region has 14 residues. The V end lost 2 bases, the J end lost 4 bases, and 11 bases lay between the germline ends.

This chain uses TRBV10-3 with TRBJ1-6; no clear D. Trimming removed 4 bases from V and 0 bases from J, with 13 bases in between. CDR3 size: 17 residues. CDR1 is ENHRY and CDR2 is SYGVKD in the germline V gene. This chain's CDR3 is CAISADPGSSYNSPLHF. For the CDR3, the DNA is TGTGCCATCAGTGCCGACCCGGGGAGCTCCTATAATTCACCCCTCCACTTT.

About this clone: The sample carries other DNA sequences with the same CDR3. The CDR3 nucleotides are TGCGCCAGCAGCCAAGGGGCAGGGGGGTACGAGCAGTACTTC. It is translated as CASSQGAGGYEQYF. The J gene is TRBJ2-7, the V gene TRBV4-1, with D tentatively TRBD1 (7 bases). Per the germline V gene, CDR1 is MGHRA and CDR2 is YSYEKL. This CDR3 contains 14 residues. Between the trimmed V and J ends, which lost 1 base and 4 bases, there was a span of 11 bases.

The chain is built from TRBV9 and TRBJ2-3; D uncertain. The CDR3 is 14 residues long. Germline V gives CDR1 SGDLS, CDR2 YYNGEE. V lost 0 bases to trimming and J lost 5 bases, with 10 bases between them. CDR3 sequence: CASSVVPSRDTQYF. CDR3 DNA sequence: TGTGCCAGCAGCGTAGTACCCTCGCGAGATACGCAGTATTTT.

The chain combines TRBV21-1 with TRBJ2-2; the table's D gene call, TRBD2, was not cross checked with the DNA. TRBV21-1 is flagged as a pseudogene. The CDR3 totals 15 residues. The CDR3 loop is CASSKSRENTGELFF. CDR3 bases: TGTGCCAGCAGCAAATCGCGGGAAAACACCGGGGAGCTGTTTTTT.

This chain joins TRBV19 and TRBJ1-2, with 8 positions matching TRBD1. CDR3 length equals 15 residues. V lost 0 bases and J lost 4; bases outside the gene matches: 4. CDR1 is LNHDA and CDR2 is SQIVND in the germline V gene (reference sequence). The CDR3, as DNA: TGTGCCAGTAGTATAGATCGGGACAGGAGCTATGGCTACACCTTC. It is translated as CASSIDRDRSYGYTF.

The chain carries TRBV10-3 and TRBJ2-1; TRBD2 might be the D (7 bases). Trimming left V 4 bases short and J 10 bases short, with 14 bases between. The CDR3 contains 13 residues. Germline V gene lookup returns CDR1 ENHRY and CDR2 SYGVKD. CDR3 sequence: CAISGTRGLEQFF. The DNA of the CDR3 is TGTGCCATCAGTGGGACTAGGGGGTTGGAGCAGTTCTTC.

V gene TRBV6-5 combines with J gene TRBJ1-2; 7 nucleotides align to TRBD1. Unmatched junction bases numbered 10, after V lost 2 bases and J lost 7 bases. Germline CDR1 is MNHEY and CDR2 is SVGAGI. The CDR3 has 15 residues. CDR3 sequence (DNA): TGTGCCAGCAGTTACACACTTACAGGGGCGGGTGGCTACACCTTC. It encodes CASSYTLTGAGGYTF.

This chain uses TRBV9 with TRBJ1-5; D possibly corresponds to TRBD1 (5 bases). Per the germline V gene, CDR1 is SGDLS and CDR2 is YYNGEE. V lost 2 bases and J 1 base, leaving 7 bases between the germline ends. This CDR3 spans 14 amino acids. This chain's CDR3 is CASSVGGSNQPQHF. CDR3 bases: TGTGCCAGCAGCGTGGGGGGGAGCAATCAGCCCCAGCATTTT.

This sequence joins TRBV3-1 (or the pseudogene TRBV3-2) and TRBJ1-1; 9 positions agree with TRBD1. With 5 bases clipped from V and 4 bases from J, the junction kept 2 bases outside the gene matches. The CDR3 contains 13 residues. CDR1 LGHDT and CDR2 YNNKEL come from the germline V gene (reference sequence). CDR3 in amino acids: CASSYRGPTEAFF. The CDR3 DNA is TGTGCCAGCAGCTACAGGGGGCCCACTGAAGCTTTCTTT.

This rearrangement joins TRBV29-1 to TRBJ1-1; D is undetermined. Trimming left V 7 bases short and J 8 bases short, with 14 bases between. Per the germline V gene, CDR1 is SQVTM and CDR2 is ANQGSEA. The CDR3 is made up of 11 amino acids. The CDR3 is CSDEDRYEAFF. For the CDR3, the DNA is TGCAGCGACGAAGACCGGTACGAAGCTTTCTTT.

V and J are TRBV25-1 and TRBJ1-5; D gene unclear. Germline CDR1 and CDR2: MGHDK and SYGVNS. This CDR3 has 14 amino acids. Trimming removed 4 bases from V and 0 bases from J, with 7 bases in between. CDR3 sequence (DNA): TGTGCCAGCAGTGCCCGTTCTAGCAATCAGCCCCAGCATTTT. Translating gives CASSARSSNQPQHF. Together with reference TRBV25-1 and TRBJ1-5, the CDR3 gives the full variable domain: EADIYQTPRYLVIGTGKKITLECSQTMGHDKMYWYQQDPGMELHLIHYSYGVNSTEKGDLSSESTVSRIRTEHFPLTLESARPSHTSQYLCASSARSSNQPQHFGDGTRLSIL.

This chain uses TRBV6-2 or TRBV6-3 with TRBJ2-3; maybe TRBD1 (5 bases). Germline V CDR1 and CDR2: MNHEY, SVGEGT. The CDR3 is made up of 16 amino acids. V lost 6 bases to trimming and J lost 2 bases, with 18 bases between them. This CDR3 reads CASSLWGRALTDTQYF. Written as DNA, the CDR3 is TGTGCCAGCAGCCTCTGGGGCAGGGCGCTCACAGATACGCAGTATTTT.

This chain connects TRBV5-6 to TRBJ1-1; D uncertain. This CDR3 comprises 13 residues. CDR1 is SGHDT, CDR2 YYEEEE, per germline. The V gene lost 5 bases and the J gene lost 7 bases, with 15 bases spanning the gap. CDR3 sequence reads: CASRRHGGGEAFF. CDR3 nucleotide sequence: TGTGCCAGCAGACGCCACGGCGGTGGTGAAGCTTTCTTT. Based on the CDR3 plus reference TRBV5-6 and TRBJ1-1, the full variable domain is DAGVTQSPTHLIKTRGQQVTLRCSPKSGHDTVSWYQQALGQGPQFIFQYYEEEERQRGNFPDRFSGHQFPNYSSELNVNALLLGDSALYLCASRRHGGGEAFFGQGTRLTVV.

The chain employs TRBV2 and TRBJ1-3, with 7 bases lining up with TRBD1. This CDR3 has 16 amino acids. Germline trimming cut 4 bases from V and 0 bases from J; bases unmatched to any gene: 6. CDR1 and CDR2 from the germline V gene are SNHLY and FYNNEI. The CDR3 DNA follows: TGTGCCAGCAGTGTCGGACAGGCTTTCTCTGGAAACACCATATATTTT. It is translated as CASSVGQAFSGNTIYF. Full variable domain (remainder filled in from reference TRBV2 and TRBJ1-3): EPEVTQTPSHQVTQMGQEVILRCVPISNHLYFYWYRQILGQKVEFLVSFYNNEISEKSEIFDDQFSVERPDGSNFTLKIRSTKLEDSAMYFCASSVGQAFSGNTIYFGEGSWLTVV.

V usage is TRBV6-5 and J usage is TRBJ2-7; TRBD2 agrees at 8 bases. Trimming took 6 bases from V and 4 from J; bases not matched to a gene: 8. This CDR3 comprises 14 residues. Germline CDR1 reads MNHEY; CDR2 reads SVGAGI. Here the CDR3 reads CASSRGGGVYEQYF. The DNA for the CDR3 is TGTGCCAGCAGCCGGGGGGGAGGGGTGTACGAGCAGTACTTC.

The gene calls are TRBV19 and TRBJ2-5, with TRBD2 identical over 7 bases. The trim removed 5 bases at V and 5 bases at J, leaving 5 bases unmatched. Germline V CDR1 and CDR2: LNHDA, SQIVND (reference sequence). The CDR3 runs 13 residues. The CDR3 DNA is TGTGCCAGTAGTCGACTAGCTCGGGAGACCCAGTACTTC. Its translation is CASSRLARETQYF.

The J gene is TRBJ1-1, the V gene TRBV4-2, with D unresolved. Trimming removed 0 bases at V and 3 bases at J, with 17 bases between. The CDR3 spans 17 residues. Germline V gene data show CDR1 as LGHNA and CDR2 as YNFKEQ. CDR3 protein: CASSQDRVEGLDTEAFF. CDR3 DNA: TGTGCCAGCAGCCAAGATCGGGTGGAGGGCTTGGACACTGAAGCTTTCTTT.

The CDR3 DNA follows: TGTGCCAGCAGCTTAGTCACGACAGCTAACTATGGCTACACCTTC. Translated, it gives CASSLVTTANYGYTF. The chain carries TRBV11-2 and TRBJ1-2; D is perhaps TRBD1 (5 bases). The germline gives CDR1 SGHAT, CDR2 FQNNGV. The V end was cut by 1 base, the J end by 0 bases, with 9 bases between. The length of the CDR3 is 15 residues.

This rearrangement joins TRBV6-5 to TRBJ2-3; perhaps TRBD1 as D (6 bases). Trimming removed 6 bases from V and 3 bases from J, with 13 bases in between. Looked up from germline, CDR1 is MNHEY and CDR2 is SVGAGI. The CDR3 sequence is 14 residues long. CDR3: CASRRRGVTDTQYF. The CDR3 region has the DNA TGTGCCAGCAGACGCAGGGGAGTTACAGATACGCAGTATTTT.